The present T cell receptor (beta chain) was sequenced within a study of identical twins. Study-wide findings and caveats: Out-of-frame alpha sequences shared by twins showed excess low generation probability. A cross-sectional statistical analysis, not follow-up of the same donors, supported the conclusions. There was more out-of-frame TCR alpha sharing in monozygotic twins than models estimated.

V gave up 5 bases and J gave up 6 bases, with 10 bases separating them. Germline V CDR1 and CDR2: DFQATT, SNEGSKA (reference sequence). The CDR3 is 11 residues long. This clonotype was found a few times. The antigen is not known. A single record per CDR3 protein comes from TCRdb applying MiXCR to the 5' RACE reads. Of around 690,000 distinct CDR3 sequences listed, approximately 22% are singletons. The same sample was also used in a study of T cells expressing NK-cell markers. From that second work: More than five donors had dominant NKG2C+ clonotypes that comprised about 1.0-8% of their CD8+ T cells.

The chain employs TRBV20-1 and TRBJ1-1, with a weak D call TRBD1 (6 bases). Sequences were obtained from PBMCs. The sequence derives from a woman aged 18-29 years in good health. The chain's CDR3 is CSAEQGPEAFF. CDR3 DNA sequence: TGCAGTGCTGAACAGGGCCCTGAAGCTTTCTTT.